These T cell receptor beta chains were read from a single sample in a study of shared clonotypes between healthy human individuals. The method was immunoSEQ multiplex PCR; TCRdb's version includes in-frame clones alone and lacks a portion of them. The repertoire has roughly 2.4 million clones, about 94% of them found once; the top ten carry more than 0.1%. The sample comprised naive CD4+ T cells sorted from blood. The receptors stem from a man younger than 35 in good health. The CDR3 runs from the conserved cysteine through the conserved F or W. D genes are given only for firm matches. Clone size is not always given. Where it is, it says once, few, many or a class for expanded clones.

CDR3,DNA,V,size,D,J
CASRSPGQRLTGELFF,TGTGCCAGCAGATCCCCGGGACAGAGACTGACCGGGGAGCTGTTTTTT,TRBV6-6,NA,TRBD1,TRBJ2-2
CASSLSPATGTGYSPLHF,TGCGCCAGCAGCTTGTCCCCTGCTACGGGGACGGGCTATTCACCCCTCCACTTT,TRBV5-1,NA,NA,TRBJ1-6
CASSLDPGQGAVGYTF,TGCGCCAGCAGCTTGGACCCGGGACAGGGGGCGGTTGGCTACACCTTC,TRBV5-1,NA,TRBD1,TRBJ1-2
CASSPRSGGSYEQYF,TGTGCCAGCAGTCCTAGGAGCGGGGGCTCCTACGAGCAGTACTTC,TRBV27,NA,TRBD2,TRBJ2-7
CASSLIRTKETDGNTIYF,TGTGCCAGCTCACTAATTCGGACAAAAGAAACGGATGGAAACACCATATATTTT,TRBV18,NA,NA,TRBJ1-3
CASSLSSYTDTQYF,TGCGCCAGCAGCTTGTCCAGCTACACAGATACGCAGTATTTT,TRBV5-1,NA,NA,TRBJ2-3
CAWSVGGKGEKLFF,TGTGCCTGGAGTGTAGGTGGGAAAGGTGAAAAACTGTTTTTT,TRBV30,NA,NA,TRBJ1-4
CASSDPGTPAGQPQHF,TGTGCCAGCAGTGACCCCGGGACTCCCGCGGGGCAGCCCCAGCATTTT,TRBV6-1,NA,NA,TRBJ1-5
CASSLTAGVGNGYTF,TGCGCCAGCAGCCTTACCGCAGGGGTTGGGAATGGCTACACCTTC,TRBV5-1,NA,NA,TRBJ1-2
CASKRETGGSNNYGYTF,TGTGCCAGTAAGAGGGAGACGGGGGGTAGTAATAACTATGGCTACACCTTC,TRBV28,NA,NA,TRBJ1-2
CSVSQGTGAEAFF,TGCAGCGTATCACAGGGGACGGGCGCTGAAGCTTTCTTT,TRBV29-1,NA,TRBD1,TRBJ1-1
CASSPSPGQGATGELFF,TGTGCCAGCTCACCTTCCCCAGGACAGGGGGCGACCGGGGAGCTGTTTTTT,TRBV18,once,TRBD1,TRBJ2-2
CASSRGTSVVTNTGELFF,TGCGCCAGCAGCCGGGGGACTAGCGTTGTTACGAACACCGGGGAGCTGTTTTTT,TRBV5-1,NA,TRBD2,TRBJ2-2
CASSIWGAGTEAFF,TGTGCCAGTAGTATTTGGGGCGCGGGGACTGAAGCTTTCTTT,TRBV19,NA,NA,TRBJ1-1
CASSLSTGELFF,TGTGCCAGCAGTTTGTCGACCGGGGAGCTGTTTTTT,TRBV28,NA,NA,TRBJ2-2
CASGALPYEQYF,TGTGCCTCAGGGGCGCTGCCCTACGAGCAGTACTTC,TRBV28,NA,NA,TRBJ2-7
CASSLAGTGVRNEQFF,TGTGCCAGCAGCTTAGCCGGGACAGGGGTTAGGAATGAGCAGTTCTTC,TRBV11-2,once,TRBD1,TRBJ2-1
CASSYRGSSGNTIYF,TGTGCCAGCAGTTATCGGGGTTCCTCCGGAAACACCATATATTTT,TRBV6-6,NA,NA,TRBJ1-3
CASSQTGTSVHEQYF,TGTGCCAGCAGCCAAACCGGGACTAGCGTCCACGAGCAGTACTTC,TRBV5-4,NA,TRBD2,TRBJ2-7
CASSPQPTTYYEQYF,TGTGCCAGCAGTCCACAACCTACGACATACTACGAGCAGTACTTC,TRBV6-5,NA,NA,TRBJ2-7
CASSLRQGVGYTF,TGTGCCAGCAGTTTGAGGCAGGGTGTGGGCTACACCTTC,TRBV27,once,NA,TRBJ1-2
CASSLAGRGETQYF,TGTGCCAGCAGCTTAGCGGGCAGGGGAGAGACCCAGTACTTC,TRBV7-9,NA,NA,TRBJ2-5
CASSDWRGGNTGELFF,TGCGCCAGCAGTGATTGGCGGGGGGGTAACACCGGGGAGCTGTTTTTT,TRBV10-2,NA,TRBD2,TRBJ2-2
CAISAGRVGEAFF,TGTGCCATCAGTGCAGGCAGGGTCGGGGAAGCTTTCTTT,TRBV10-3,NA,NA,TRBJ1-1
CASSIGREAYEQYF,TGTGCCAGTAGTATTGGCAGGGAAGCCTACGAGCAGTACTTC,TRBV19,NA,NA,TRBJ2-7
CASSLGTKTSGSYEQYF,TGTGCCAGCAGCTTAGGCACGAAGACTAGCGGATCCTACGAGCAGTACTTC,TRBV13,NA,TRBD2,TRBJ2-7
CATSDYSRGRGQYF,TGTGCCACCTCAGATTACTCCAGGGGGCGGGGGCAGTATTTT,TRBV25-1,NA,TRBD1,TRBJ2-3
CASSQGTGVTEAFF,TGTGCCAGCAGCCAAGGGACAGGGGTTACTGAAGCTTTCTTT,TRBV16,NA,TRBD1,TRBJ1-1
CASSQATGQLSYEQYF,TGTGCCAGCAGCCAGGCCACGGGACAGCTCTCCTACGAGCAGTACTTC,TRBV5-5,NA,TRBD1,TRBJ2-7
CAISEYGDSYEQYF,TGTGCCATCAGTGAGTACGGGGATAGCTACGAGCAGTACTTC,TRBV10-3,NA,NA,TRBJ2-7
CASSLQPDSNQPQHF,TGTGCCAGCAGCTTACAGCCCGACAGCAATCAGCCCCAGCATTTT,TRBV7-9,NA,NA,TRBJ1-5
CASSDRERGTDTQYF,TGTGCCAGCAGTGACCGTGAGCGGGGCACAGATACGCAGTATTTT,TRBV6-4,NA,NA,TRBJ2-3